These T cell receptor beta chains were read from a single sample in a study of immune evolution from preneoplasia to lung adenocarcinoma. Libraries were prepared by immunoSEQ multiplex PCR; TCRdb keeps only in-frame clonotypes and omits some of them. Altogether around 5,300 clones are present, approximately 79% being singletons, with the ten largest covering less than 30%. Sequencing used FFPE normal lung tissue adjacent to the tumor. These receptors all stem from a person in their sixties or seventies with lung adenocarcinoma. Each CDR3 is given with its conserved first and last residue. Fields, in order: clone size, J gene, D gene, V gene, CDR3 protein, CDR3 DNA. The D gene is left open where the match is weak. The listing skips clone size in some rows; elsewhere it reads once, few, many or a size class.

.,TRBJ2-1,TRBD2,TRBV20-1,CSARAGVEQFF,TGCAGTGCGAGGGCGGGGGTTGAGCAGTTCTTC
.,TRBJ1-1,TRBD1,TRBV14,CASSPRDRGSNTEAFF,TGTGCCAGCAGCCCCCGGGACAGGGGGTCGAACACTGAAGCTTTCTTT
.,TRBJ2-7,TRBD2,TRBV2,CASKSGRYEQYF,TGTGCCAGCAAAAGCGGGAGGTACGAGCAGTACTTC
few,TRBJ1-1,.,TRBV5-4,CASSLGRTNTEAFF,TGTGCCAGCAGCTTGGGACGGACGAACACTGAAGCTTTCTTT
.,TRBJ2-2,.,TRBV9,CASSVGWTTGELFF,TGTGCCAGCAGCGTAGGATGGACGACCGGGGAGCTGTTTTTT
.,TRBJ1-2,.,TRBV6-5,CASSLGRTGSYGYTF,TGTGCCAGCAGTTTGGGCAGAACAGGATCCTATGGCTACACCTTC
.,TRBJ2-2,TRBD2,TRBV7-6,CASSLERLAGPGELFF,TGTGCCAGCAGCTTAGAGAGGCTAGCGGGGCCCGGGGAGCTGTTTTTT
few,TRBJ2-5,.,TRBV6-6,CASSLGVETQYF,TGTGCCAGCAGCCTCGGGGTAGAGACCCAGTACTTC
.,TRBJ2-7,.,TRBV6-5,CASKRGKGTYEQYF,TGTGCCAGTAAACGGGGTAAAGGAACCTACGAGCAGTACTTC
.,TRBJ2-7,TRBD1,TRBV5-5,CASSPTGSSYEQYF,TGTGCCAGCAGCCCGACAGGGAGCTCCTACGAGCAGTACTTC
.,TRBJ1-2,.,TRBV7-8,CASSLVPGSNYGYTF,TGTGCCAGCAGCTTAGTTCCAGGATCGAACTATGGCTACACCTTC
.,TRBJ2-4,.,TRBV2,CASALGDIQYF,TGTGCCAGCGCCTTAGGGGACATTCAGTACTTC
.,TRBJ2-5,.,TRBV5-1,CASSLGQRGTQYF,TGCGCCAGCAGCCTAGGGCAGAGAGGGACCCAGTACTTC
.,TRBJ1-2,TRBD1,TRBV27,CASSLSTGPYGYTF,TGTGCCAGCAGTTTATCGACAGGGCCCTATGGCTACACCTTC
.,TRBJ1-5,TRBD1,TRBV7-8,CASSFTQGAGQPQHF,TGTGCCAGCAGCTTCACACAGGGGGCAGGTCAGCCCCAGCATTTT
.,TRBJ1-2,.,TRBV4-1,CASSRLITDYGYTF,TGCGCCAGCAGCCGCTTAATCACAGACTATGGCTACACCTTC
.,TRBJ1-4,.,TRBV6-5,CASSYGGNMNEKLFF,TGTGCCAGCAGTTACGGAGGGAATATGAATGAAAAACTGTTTTTT
.,TRBJ2-7,.,TRBV10-1,CASSEVASSYEQYF,TGCGCCAGCAGTGAGGTAGCATCTTCCTACGAGCAGTACTTC
few,TRBJ2-7,TRBD1,TRBV6-1,CASRYQGEAYEQYF,TGTGCCAGCAGGTATCAGGGGGAAGCCTACGAGCAGTACTTC
.,TRBJ2-5,.,TRBV5-6,CASSLQGRGQETQYF,TGTGCCAGCAGCTTGCAGGGGCGGGGGCAAGAGACCCAGTACTTC
.,TRBJ1-1,.,TRBV2,CASSAAGAGWAEAFF,TGTGCCAGCAGTGCGGCGGGGGCAGGGTGGGCTGAAGCTTTCTTT
few,TRBJ2-7,.,TRBV10-3,CAITQDRDYEQYF,TGTGCCATCACCCAGGACCGCGATTACGAGCAGTACTTC
.,TRBJ2-7,TRBD1,TRBV7-8,CASSLGGGGQGRRMQYF,TGTGCCAGCAGCTTAGGAGGCGGAGGACAGGGGAGAAGAATGCAGTACTTC
once,TRBJ2-2,TRBD2,TRBV9,CASSGGGWNTGELFF,TGTGCCAGCAGCGGGGGGGGTTGGAACACCGGGGAGCTGTTTTTT
.,TRBJ1-1,.,TRBV27,CASRSYTEAFF,TGTGCCAGCAGGAGTTACACTGAAGCTTTCTTT
.,TRBJ2-3,.,TRBV18,CASSPDYNGDTQYF,TGTGCCAGCTCACCGGACTACAACGGGGATACGCAGTATTTT
.,TRBJ1-2,.,TRBV18,CASSPMEGFGGGYTF,TGTGCCAGCTCACCAATGGAGGGTTTCGGCGGTGGCTACACCTTC